This T cell receptor beta chain derives from a study of blood T cell repertoires in COVID-19. TCRdb's copy holds only in-frame clones and misses some; the assay was immunoSEQ multiplex PCR. The sample holds around 250,000 clones, just under 90% seen once. The study recruited people aged roughly 18 to 100 years across roughly 23 US areas. Looked up from germline, CDR1 is KGHDR and CDR2 is SFDVKD. V dropped 3 bases and J dropped 7; count of bases not matched to a gene: 10. The CDR3 totals 17 residues. In its sample, this clone was seen a few times. The sequence derives from a man aged 45-60 years who had been exposed to COVID-19. This chain links TRBV24-1 with TRBJ2-2, with 10 bases lining up with TRBD1. Sequencing input: PBMCs or T cells enriched from blood (not recorded which). CDR3 in DNA: TGTGCCACCAGTGATCTTTCATCCGGGACAGGGGTCGGGGAGCTGTTTTTT. Its translation is CATSDLSSGTGVGELFF.